The entry below gives a single TCR beta chain sequence along with its context. Its matching antigen is unknown. This sample is part of a study of beta chain features in type 1 diabetes. Findings and limits, study-wide: Type 1 diabetes patients had TCRB CDR3s that were shorter (moderately but significantly so) in all four CD4+ subsets.

The CDR3 loop spans 15 amino acids. The germline V gene encodes CDR1 MNHEY and CDR2 SVGAGI. With V trimmed by 2 bases and J by 3 bases, 6 bases remained unmatched. Sorting based on CD45RO/CCR7/CD25/CD127/CD95/CD27 separated CD4+ naive, central memory, regulatory and stem cell-like memory cells. cDNA synthesis used the whole RNA isolate, giving expressed TCRB sequences. Naive, central memory and regulatory T cell samples yielded around 3.5 million reads on average. The repertoire was sequenced with immunoSEQ multiplex PCR; TCRdb's copy has only in-frame clones and lacks some. The sample includes about 710,000 clones, around 15% of them seen just once.

V is TRBV6-5 and J is TRBJ2-7, with 8 bases fitting TRBD2. The sequence was obtained from a man aged 18 to 35 with type 1 diabetes. Sequences were obtained from naive CD4+ T cells from blood. CDR3 sequence (DNA): TGTGCCAGCAGTTACGCGGTAGCGGGAAACTACGAGCAGTACTTC. Residues: CASSYAVAGNYEQYF.